The 4 T cell receptor beta chains below all came from one sample that was sequenced in a study of T cell repertoires in cytomegalovirus infection (dated by TCRdb to about 2019). The treatment or condition label, as the study defines it: in vitro stimulation with specific CMV peptide epitopes to enrich CMV-specific T cells. Their recognized antigens are unknown. Sequencing relied on an Illumina HiSeq 1500. Clones were called with MiXCR by TCRdb after fastp trimmed the public reads at Q25, and only in-frame beta chains were retained. Rows merge per CDR3 protein into single entries with the most common DNA and genes. The sample table shows about 770,000 distinct CDR3 sequences, and about 29% are seen once. Under 15% of the sample is taken by the ten largest. Source: cultured CD8+ T cells from PBMCs, taken from culture after CMV antigen stimulation. Receptor source: a human donor in good health (CMV status not recorded). Some clones in this sample may be carry-over from other donors' samples.

This clonotype was picked up a small number of times. The rearrangement uses TRBV27 and TRBJ1-1; 8 nucleotides line up with TRBD1. CDR3 size: 14 residues. The junction had 9 bases not matched to a gene; V was cut back by 7 bases and J by 5 bases. CDR1 is MNHEY and CDR2 is SMNVEV in the germline V gene (reference sequence). The CDR3 bases are TGTGCCAGCACCTCAGGGGGCATGGGTACTGAAGCTTTCTTT. It is translated as CASTSGGMGTEAFF.

This clonotype has more than one count but fewer than ten. The chain recombines TRBV4-1 with TRBJ2-7; the D gene is possibly TRBD2 (5 bases). This CDR3 is built from 14 residues. The germline V gene encodes CDR1 MGHRA and CDR2 YSYEKL. Trimming stripped 1 base from V and 3 bases from J, with 10 bases between. CDR3: CASSQVFGDYEQYF. DNA for the CDR3: TGCGCCAGCAGCCAAGTGTTCGGGGACTACGAGCAGTACTTC.

There are a few counts of this clonotype. The chain joins TRBV5-6 to TRBJ1-2, with D perhaps TRBD1 (5 bases). V shed 3 bases and J shed 6 bases, with 18 bases lying between them. Germline assignment: CDR1 SGHDT and CDR2 YYEEEE. This CDR3 is 15 amino acids long. CDR3 sequence (DNA): TGTGCCAGCAGCTATCCTCCGACAGATTCGGATGGCTACACCTTC. Translation: CASSYPPTDSDGYTF. Supplemented by reference TRBV5-6 and TRBJ1-2, the full variable domain reads DAGVTQSPTHLIKTRGQQVTLRCSPKSGHDTVSWYQQALGQGPQFIFQYYEEEERQRGNFPDRFSGHQFPNYSSELNVNALLLGDSALYLCASSYPPTDSDGYTFGSGTRLTVV.

The rearrangement uses TRBV20-1 and TRBJ2-1; 8 nucleotides line up with TRBD1. Germline CDR1 is DFQATT and CDR2 is SNEGSKA (reference sequence). The J segment lost 10 bases and the V segment lost 6 bases, leaving 11 bases of the junction unmatched. The CDR3 spans 13 residues. The DNA for the CDR3 is TGCAGTGCCAGGGGGCCGATGGGGAGGGAGCAGTTCTTC. This gives the protein CSARGPMGREQFF.